Shown below are 22 T cell receptor beta chains from a single sample sequenced in a study of blood T cell repertoires in COVID-19. The protocol was immunoSEQ multiplex PCR, while the TCRdb copy is restricted to in-frame clones and leaves out a portion. The sample has 180,000 or so clones; more than 60% are singletons. Sequenced material: peripheral blood. Receptors were obtained from a middle-aged man who had recovered from COVID-19.

This chain uses TRBV3-1 (or the pseudogene TRBV3-2) with TRBJ1-4; 7 bases match TRBD1. CDR1 and CDR2 from the germline V gene are LGHDT and YNNKEL (reference sequence). V was pared by 2 bases and J by 7 bases, with 4 bases of the junction left unmatched. The CDR3 contains 14 residues. CDR3 residues: CASSQLDRLEKLFF. As DNA, the CDR3 is TGTGCCAGCAGCCAACTGGACAGGCTTGAAAAACTGTTTTTT.

The chain employs TRBV6-4 and TRBJ1-5; D remains ambiguous. The germline gives CDR1 MRHNA, CDR2 SNTAGT. This CDR3 contains 16 residues. The V end was cut by 7 bases, the J end by 3 bases, with 19 bases between. CDR3: CASKPRTGRPNQPQHF. The CDR3 DNA follows: TGTGCCAGCAAGCCTCGGACGGGAAGACCCAATCAGCCCCAGCATTTT.

J is TRBJ2-7 and V is TRBV4-3; TRBD2 matches 8 bases. V trimming: 1 base; J trimming: 7 bases; junction bases outside the gene matches: 6. Germline CDR1 and CDR2: LGHNA and YSLEER. This CDR3 contains 14 residues. The CDR3 loop is CASSQGAGVREQYF. Written as DNA, the CDR3 is TGCGCCAGCAGCCAAGGAGCGGGAGTGCGTGAGCAGTACTTC.

This chain joins TRBV7-2 and TRBJ1-5, with 9 bases fitting TRBD1. Germline loops: CDR1 SGHTA, CDR2 FQGNSA. The CDR3 spans 15 residues. V dropped 5 bases and J dropped 4; count of bases not matched to a gene: 6. CDR3 coding DNA: TGTGCCAGCAGCCCAAAGACAGGGGGTAATCAGCCCCAGCATTTT. It encodes CASSPKTGGNQPQHF.

J is TRBJ2-1 and V is TRBV4-2; possibly TRBD2 for D (6 bases). Trimming shortened V by 2 bases and J by 9 bases, and 17 bases separated the two germline ends. This CDR3 region has 15 residues. Per germline, CDR1 LGHNA and CDR2 YNFKEQ. The CDR3 DNA reads TGTGCCAGCAGCCAAAACGGGAGAGGCCGCAGTGAGCAGTTCTTC. Translation gives CASSQNGRGRSEQFF.

This rearrangement joins TRBV12-5 to TRBJ1-5; 9 bases match TRBD1. The germline CDR1 and CDR2 sequences are LGHNT and FRNRAP. The CDR3 totals 18 residues. With 7 bases clipped from V and 5 bases from J, the junction kept 18 bases outside the gene matches. CDR3 protein: CASAWGQGKTPRDQPQHF. Here the CDR3 DNA reads TGTGCTAGTGCCTGGGGACAGGGTAAAACCCCAAGGGATCAGCCCCAGCATTTT. The variable domain in full, completed from reference TRBV12-5 and TRBJ1-5, reads DARVTQTPRHKVTEMGQEVTMRCQPILGHNTVFWYRQTMMQGLELLAYFRNRAPLDDSGMPKDRFSAEMPDATLATLKIQPSEPRDSAVYFCASAWGQGKTPRDQPQHFGDGTRLSIL.

J is TRBJ1-2 and V is TRBV28; TRBD1 agrees at 8 bases. This CDR3 has 18 amino acids. V lost 1 base, J lost 4 bases, and 14 bases stayed unmatched. Germline lookup yields CDR1 MDHEN and CDR2 SYDVKM. The CDR3 nucleotides read TGTGCCAGCAGTTTATACCCCCACTTGACAGGGGTAGGCTATGGCTACACCTTC. Amino acid sequence: CASSLYPHLTGVGYGYTF.

The chain combines TRBV6-5 with TRBJ2-7; 7 bases map to TRBD2. J lost 3 bases, V lost 2 bases, and 7 bases had no gene match. Germline values: CDR1 MNHEY, CDR2 SVGAGI. This CDR3 has 15 amino acids. CDR3 region: CASSYDPSGLYEQYF. CDR3 sequence (DNA): TGTGCCAGCAGTTACGACCCTAGCGGACTCTACGAGCAGTACTTC.

This chain links TRBV28 with TRBJ2-3, with 14 bases fitting TRBD2. Germline CDR1 MDHEN, CDR2 SYDVKM. This CDR3 region has 17 residues. V was pared by 6 bases and J by 5 bases, with 10 bases of the junction left unmatched. The DNA for the CDR3 is TGTGCCAGCAGGTTAGGGGGACTAGCGGGAGAAGGAGATACGCAGTATTTT. It is translated as CASRLGGLAGEGDTQYF. The full variable domain, rest sourced from reference TRBV28 and TRBJ2-3, is DVKVTQSSRYLVKRTGEKVFLECVQDMDHENMFWYRQDPGLGLRLIYFSYDVKMKEKGDIPEGYSVSREKKERFSLILESASTNQTSMYLCASRLGGLAGEGDTQYFGPGTRLTVL.

This clone has a count of ten or more. The gene calls are TRBV28 and TRBJ2-5, with 15 bases identical to TRBD2. Germline V gene lookup returns CDR1 MDHEN and CDR2 SYDVKM. V shed 6 bases and J 5 bases; nucleotides not matched to a gene: 13. The CDR3 totals 18 residues. As DNA, the CDR3 is TGTGCCAGCAGCCCCATGGGACTAGCGGGAGGAAGTTGGGAGACCCAGTACTTC. This gives the protein CASSPMGLAGGSWETQYF.

V usage is TRBV10-2 and J usage is TRBJ2-7, with D tentatively TRBD1 (6 bases). Per the germline V gene, CDR1 is WSHSY and CDR2 is SAAADI. Trimming shortened V by 3 bases and J by 2 bases, and 26 bases separated the two germline ends. This CDR3 is 19 amino acids long. The CDR3 DNA reads TGCGCCAGCAGTGATTCCACCGGGACAAACTCGACTACCCCCTACGAGCAGTACTTC. Translating it yields CASSDSTGTNSTTPYEQYF.

This chain uses TRBV30 with TRBJ1-1; tentatively, D is TRBD1 (5 bases). The V end lost 4 bases, the J end lost 2 bases, and 14 bases lay between the germline ends. CDR3 length: 14 residues. Germline lookup yields CDR1 GTSNPN and CDR2 SVGIG (reference sequence). CDR3 residues: CAWTPPGTNTEAFF. The CDR3 coding sequence is TGTGCCTGGACCCCCCCAGGGACTAACACTGAAGCTTTCTTT. The full variable domain, with the rest looked up from reference TRBV30 and TRBJ1-1, is SQTIHQWPATLVQPVGSPLSLECTVEGTSNPNLYWYRQAAGRGLQLLFYSVGIGQISSEVPQNLSASRPQDRQFILSSKKLLLSDSGFYLCAWTPPGTNTEAFFGQGTRLTVV.

This chain links TRBV10-3 with TRBJ2-1; 9 nucleotides align to TRBD1. Germline values: CDR1 ENHRY, CDR2 SYGVKD. V dropped 7 bases and J dropped 5; count of bases not matched to a gene: 9. This CDR3 is built from 15 residues. The CDR3 DNA sequence: TGTGCCATCACACCGGGACAGGGTAGGAACAATGAGCAGTTCTTC. Protein: CAITPGQGRNNEQFF.

The chain combines TRBV28 with TRBJ1-4; D is ambiguous. This CDR3 spans 15 amino acids. The germline V gene encodes CDR1 MDHEN and CDR2 SYDVKM. The V end was cut by 2 bases, the J end by 0 bases, with 7 bases between. CDR3 nucleotide sequence: TGTGCCAGCAGTTTAGGCGGAGCAACTAATGAAAAACTGTTTTTT. It encodes CASSLGGATNEKLFF.

In its sample, this clone ranks as large. The genes are TRBV4-2 and TRBJ2-7; no clear D. There are 12 residues in the CDR3. The V end was cut by 0 bases, the J end by 4 bases, with 4 bases between. Germline CDR1 is LGHNA and CDR2 is YNFKEQ. CDR3 sequence reads: CASSQDQYEQYF. CDR3 nucleotide sequence: TGTGCCAGCAGCCAAGATCAATACGAGCAGTACTTC.

The V gene is TRBV28, the J gene TRBJ1-2; TRBD1 aligns across 10 bases. The V segment lost 5 bases and the J segment 7 bases; nucleotides outside the gene matches: 7. The germline V gene has CDR1 MDHEN and CDR2 SYDVKM. There are 14 residues in the CDR3. In DNA form, the CDR3 reads TGTGCCAGCAGTCCCGGGACAGGGGTCGGTGGCTACACCTTC. Its protein product is CASSPGTGVGGYTF.

The chain employs TRBV19 and TRBJ2-7; a weak D match, TRBD2 (5 bases). Germline lookup yields CDR1 LNHDA and CDR2 SQIVND (reference sequence). The CDR3 totals 11 residues. The V end was cut by 8 bases, the J end by 7 bases, with 12 bases between. CDR3: CASRGGWEQYF. As DNA, the CDR3 is TGTGCCAGTCGTGGCGGGTGGGAGCAGTACTTC.

The CDR3 DNA is TGTGCCAGCAGCTTAACAGGGGGAGGCTACGAGCAGTACTTC. Amino acid sequence: CASSLTGGGYEQYF. The gene calls are TRBV11-2 and TRBJ2-7, with 8 bases lining up with TRBD1. Germline values: CDR1 SGHAT, CDR2 FQNNGV. The CDR3 is made up of 14 amino acids. Losses at the gene ends were 2 bases for V and 3 bases for J; bases not matched to a gene: 3.

The V call is TRBV19, the J call TRBJ2-4; 9 nucleotides line up with TRBD2. Per germline, CDR1 LNHDA and CDR2 SQIVND (reference sequence). The junction had 8 bases not matched to a gene; V was cut back by 7 bases and J by 7 bases. The CDR3 loop spans 14 amino acids. The CDR3 bases are TGTGCCAGTAAGGAAAGTAGCGGGAGTAACATTCAGTACTTC. This translates into CASKESSGSNIQYF.

The rearrangement joins TRBV5-1 to TRBJ2-2, with D possibly matching TRBD1 (6 bases). With 2 bases removed from V and 2 bases from J, the gap between germline ends came to 16 bases. In germline, CDR1 is SGHRS, CDR2 YFSETQ. This CDR3 contains 17 residues. CDR3 sequence: CASSLNPPGTNTGELFF. CDR3 DNA sequence: TGCGCCAGCAGCTTAAATCCCCCCGGGACAAACACCGGGGAGCTGTTTTTT.

The rearrangement links TRBV4-3 to TRBJ1-3; TRBD1 is a possible D gene (5 bases). V shed 2 bases and J shed 4 bases, with 12 bases lying between them. CDR1 is LGHNA and CDR2 is YSLEER in the germline V gene. The CDR3 consists of 15 residues. This chain's CDR3 is CASSQSDRFGNTIYF. The CDR3 nucleotides read TGCGCCAGCAGCCAATCAGACAGATTCGGAAACACCATATATTTT.

This clone was seen more than once but under ten times. The chain combines TRBV19 with TRBJ1-5; D unresolved. Germline-derived CDR1 and CDR2 are LNHDA and SQIVND (reference sequence). The CDR3 contains 14 residues. V was trimmed by 5 bases and J by 3 bases, leaving 11 bases between them. CDR3 loop: CASSQTINNQPQHF. The CDR3 DNA follows: TGTGCCAGTAGTCAGACAATTAACAATCAGCCCCAGCATTTT.